This T cell receptor beta chain was identified during a study of blood T cell repertoires in COVID-19. About the research overall: Italy, Spain and the United States were the sources of the convalescent and acute COVID-19 samples. T cells, B-cell-depleted T cells, or PBMCs provided the cDNA or gDNA that served as material.

Per the original data handling: The authors estimated nucleated cell counts from reference gene primer amplification. Sequencing was performed with immunoSEQ multiplex PCR; in TCRdb, only in-frame clones are kept and a portion is missing. The DNA was the basis for D and trimming; V, J and clone size are from that table. The sample holds more than 45,000 clones, approximately 89% seen once. This clone was detected only a few times. Trimming cost V 3 bases and J 3 bases, with 14 bases left between them. Germline V gene data show CDR1 as KGHSH and CDR2 as LQKENI. CDR3 length: 15 residues. The sample was peripheral blood. The chain employs TRBV18 and TRBJ1-1, with D maybe TRBD1 (5 bases). This receptor was identified in a human donor in a cohort sampled during active COVID-19. CDR3: CASSPADGGDTEAFF. CDR3 bases: TGTGCCAGCTCACCCGCGGATGGGGGGGACACTGAAGCTTTCTTT. Drawing the rest from reference TRBV18 and TRBJ1-1, the complete variable domain is NAGVMQNPRHLVRRRGQEARLRCSPMKGHSHVYWYRQLPEEGLKFMVYLQKENIIDESGMPKERFSAEFPKEGPSILRIQQVVRGDSAAYFCASSPADGGDTEAFFGQGTRLTVV.